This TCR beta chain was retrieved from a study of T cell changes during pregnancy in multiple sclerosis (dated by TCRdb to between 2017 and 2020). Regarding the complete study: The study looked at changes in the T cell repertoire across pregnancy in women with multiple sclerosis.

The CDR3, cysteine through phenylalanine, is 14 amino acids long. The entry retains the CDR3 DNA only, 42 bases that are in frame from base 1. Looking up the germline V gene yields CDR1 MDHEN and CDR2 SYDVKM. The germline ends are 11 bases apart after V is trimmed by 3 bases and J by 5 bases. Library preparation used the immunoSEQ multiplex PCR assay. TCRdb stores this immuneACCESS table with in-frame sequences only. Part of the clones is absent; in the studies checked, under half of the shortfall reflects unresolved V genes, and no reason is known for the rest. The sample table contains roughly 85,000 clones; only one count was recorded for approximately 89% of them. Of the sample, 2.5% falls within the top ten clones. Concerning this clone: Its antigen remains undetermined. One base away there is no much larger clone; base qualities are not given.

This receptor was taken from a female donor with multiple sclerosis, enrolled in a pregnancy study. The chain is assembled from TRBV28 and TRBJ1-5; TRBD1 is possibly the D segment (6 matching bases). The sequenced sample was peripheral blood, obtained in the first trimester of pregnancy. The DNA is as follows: TGTGCCAGCAGTTTTACAGGGTTACATCAGCCCCAGCATTTT. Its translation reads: CASSFTGLHQPQHF.